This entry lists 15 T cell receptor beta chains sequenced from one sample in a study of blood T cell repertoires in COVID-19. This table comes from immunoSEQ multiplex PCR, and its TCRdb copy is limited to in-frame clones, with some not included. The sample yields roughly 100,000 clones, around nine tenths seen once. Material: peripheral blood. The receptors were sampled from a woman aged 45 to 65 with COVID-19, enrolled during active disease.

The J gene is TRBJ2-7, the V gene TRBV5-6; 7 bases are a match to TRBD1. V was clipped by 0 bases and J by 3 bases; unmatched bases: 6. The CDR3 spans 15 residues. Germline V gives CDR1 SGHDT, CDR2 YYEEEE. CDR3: CASSLGDRDLYEQYF. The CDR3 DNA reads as TGTGCCAGCAGCTTGGGTGACAGGGATCTCTACGAGCAGTACTTC.

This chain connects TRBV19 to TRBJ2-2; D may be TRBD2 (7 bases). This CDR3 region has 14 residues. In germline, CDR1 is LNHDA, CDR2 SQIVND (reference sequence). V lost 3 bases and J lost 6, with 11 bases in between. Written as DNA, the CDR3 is TGTGCCAGTAGTATGATGGGGGGGCCCGGGGAGCTGTTTTTT. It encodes CASSMMGGPGELFF.

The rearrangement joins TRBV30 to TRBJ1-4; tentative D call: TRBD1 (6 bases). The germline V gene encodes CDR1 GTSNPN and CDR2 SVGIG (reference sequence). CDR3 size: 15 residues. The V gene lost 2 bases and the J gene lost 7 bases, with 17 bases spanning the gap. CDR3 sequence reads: CAWSPSRGWGEKLFF. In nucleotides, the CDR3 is TGTGCCTGGAGTCCTTCCAGGGGTTGGGGTGAAAAACTGTTTTTT.

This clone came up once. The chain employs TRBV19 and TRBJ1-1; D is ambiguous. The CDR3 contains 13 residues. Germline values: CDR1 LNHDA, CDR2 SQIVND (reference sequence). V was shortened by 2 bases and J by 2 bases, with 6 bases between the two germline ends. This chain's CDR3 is CASSINRNTEAFF. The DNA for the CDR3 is TGTGCCAGTAGTATAAACAGAAACACTGAAGCTTTCTTT.

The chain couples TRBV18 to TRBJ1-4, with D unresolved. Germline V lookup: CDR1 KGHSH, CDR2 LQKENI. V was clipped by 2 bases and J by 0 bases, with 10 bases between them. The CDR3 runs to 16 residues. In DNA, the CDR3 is TGTGCCAGCTCACCATGGGCAGATGCAACTAATGAAAAACTGTTTTTT. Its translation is CASSPWADATNEKLFF.

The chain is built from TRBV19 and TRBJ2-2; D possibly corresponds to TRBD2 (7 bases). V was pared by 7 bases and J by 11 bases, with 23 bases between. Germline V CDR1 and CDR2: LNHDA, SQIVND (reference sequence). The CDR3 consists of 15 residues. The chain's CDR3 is CASTYLGGGGPELFF. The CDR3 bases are TGTGCCAGTACCTACCTAGGGGGAGGGGGACCTGAGCTGTTTTTT.

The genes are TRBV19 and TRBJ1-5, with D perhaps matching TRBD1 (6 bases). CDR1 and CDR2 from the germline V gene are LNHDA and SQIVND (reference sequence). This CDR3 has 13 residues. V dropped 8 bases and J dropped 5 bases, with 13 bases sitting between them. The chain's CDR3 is CASRPPGDQPQHF. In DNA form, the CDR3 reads TGTGCCAGTCGCCCTCCAGGGGATCAGCCCCAGCATTTT.

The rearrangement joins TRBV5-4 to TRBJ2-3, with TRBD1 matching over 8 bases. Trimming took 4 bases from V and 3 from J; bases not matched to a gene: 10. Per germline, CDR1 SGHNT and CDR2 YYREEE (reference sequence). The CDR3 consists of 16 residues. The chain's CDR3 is CASSRTDRVGTDTQYF. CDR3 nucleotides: TGTGCCAGCAGCCGGACGGACAGGGTTGGGACAGATACGCAGTATTTT.

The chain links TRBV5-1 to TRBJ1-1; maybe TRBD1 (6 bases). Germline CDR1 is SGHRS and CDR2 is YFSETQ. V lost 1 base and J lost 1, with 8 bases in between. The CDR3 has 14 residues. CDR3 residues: CASSLLQGNTEAFF. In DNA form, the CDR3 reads TGCGCCAGCAGCTTGCTACAGGGGAACACTGAAGCTTTCTTT.

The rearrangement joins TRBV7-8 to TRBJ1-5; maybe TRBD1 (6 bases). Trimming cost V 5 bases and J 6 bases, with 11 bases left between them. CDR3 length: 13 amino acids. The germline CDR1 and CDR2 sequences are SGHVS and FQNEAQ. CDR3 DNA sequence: TGTGCCAGCAGCCAACAGGGTAGTCAGCCCCAGCATTTT. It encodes CASSQQGSQPQHF.

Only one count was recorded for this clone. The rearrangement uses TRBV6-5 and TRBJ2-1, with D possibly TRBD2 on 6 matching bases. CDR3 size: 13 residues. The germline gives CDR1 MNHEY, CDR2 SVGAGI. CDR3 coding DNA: TGTGCAATAGCTCGTTCGGGGGACAATGAGCAGTTCTTC. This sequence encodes CAIARSGDNEQFF.

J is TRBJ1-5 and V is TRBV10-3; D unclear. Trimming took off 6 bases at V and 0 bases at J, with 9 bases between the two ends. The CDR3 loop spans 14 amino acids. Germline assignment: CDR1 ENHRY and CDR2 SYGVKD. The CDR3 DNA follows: TGTGCCATCAGGGGAGTTGATAGCAATCAGCCCCAGCATTTT. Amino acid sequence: CAIRGVDSNQPQHF.

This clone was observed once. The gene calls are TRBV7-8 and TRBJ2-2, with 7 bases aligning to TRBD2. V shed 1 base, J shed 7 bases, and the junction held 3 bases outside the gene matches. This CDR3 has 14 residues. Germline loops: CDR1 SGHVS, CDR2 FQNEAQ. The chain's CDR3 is CASSLERGDGELFF. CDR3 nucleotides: TGTGCCAGCAGCTTAGAGCGGGGAGACGGGGAGCTGTTTTTT.

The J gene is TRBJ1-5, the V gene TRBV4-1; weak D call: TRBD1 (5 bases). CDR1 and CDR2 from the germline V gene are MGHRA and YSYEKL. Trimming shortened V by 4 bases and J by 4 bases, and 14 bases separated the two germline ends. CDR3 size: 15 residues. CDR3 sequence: CASSPFLGGNQPQHF. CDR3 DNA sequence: TGCGCCAGCAGCCCCTTCTTGGGGGGGAATCAGCCCCAGCATTTT.

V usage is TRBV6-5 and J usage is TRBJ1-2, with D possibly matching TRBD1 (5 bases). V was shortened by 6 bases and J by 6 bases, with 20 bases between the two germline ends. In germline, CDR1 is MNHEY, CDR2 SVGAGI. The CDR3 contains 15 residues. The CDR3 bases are TGTGCCAGCAGGCGAAGGATTACAGGAGGGAATGGCTACACCTTC. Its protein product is CASRRRITGGNGYTF.